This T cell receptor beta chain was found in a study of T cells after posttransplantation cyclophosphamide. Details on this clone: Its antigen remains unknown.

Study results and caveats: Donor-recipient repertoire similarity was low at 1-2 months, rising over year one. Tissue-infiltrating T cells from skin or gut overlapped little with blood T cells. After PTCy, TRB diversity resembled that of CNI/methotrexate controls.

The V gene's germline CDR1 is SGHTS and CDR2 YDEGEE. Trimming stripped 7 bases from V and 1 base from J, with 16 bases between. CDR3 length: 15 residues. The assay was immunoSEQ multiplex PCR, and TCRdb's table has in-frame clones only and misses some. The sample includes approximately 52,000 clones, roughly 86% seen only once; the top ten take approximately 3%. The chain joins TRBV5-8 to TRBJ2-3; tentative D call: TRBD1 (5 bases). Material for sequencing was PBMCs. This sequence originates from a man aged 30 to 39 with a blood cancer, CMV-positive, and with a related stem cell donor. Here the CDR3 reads CASYRFSTGTDTQYF. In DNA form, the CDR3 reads TGTGCCAGCTACAGGTTTAGTACTGGCACAGATACGCAGTATTTT.